This is a list of T cell receptor beta chains from one sample in a study of naive CD8 T cells in extremely preterm neonates. This table comes from immunoSEQ multiplex PCR, and its TCRdb copy is limited to in-frame clones, with some not included. The repertoire consists of around 25,000 clones, with approximately 90% occurring once and the leading ten covering roughly 1%. The sequencing input was naive CD8+ T cells from cord blood. These receptors all stem from a boy who was born preterm. CDR3s include the opening cysteine and the closing phenylalanine or tryptophan. Each record gives: D gene, J gene, CDR3 length, V gene, clone size, CDR3 DNA, CDR3 protein. The D gene is left open where the match is weak. Clone sizes are given selectively: once, few, many, or a class where the clone is expanded.

d_gene: NA
j_gene: TRBJ1-1
len: 10
v_gene: TRBV29-1
abundance: NA
CDR3nt: TGCAGCGTTGGGGGCACTGAAGCTTTCTTT
CDR3aa: CSVGGTEAFF

d_gene: TRBD2
j_gene: TRBJ2-7
len: 13
v_gene: TRBV5-7
abundance: NA
CDR3nt: TGTGCCAGCAGCTTGGGGACTAGCTCCGAGCAGTACTTC
CDR3aa: CASSLGTSSEQYF

d_gene: NA
j_gene: TRBJ2-3
len: 13
v_gene: TRBV7-3
abundance: NA
CDR3nt: TGTGCCAGTAGGGACGGAAGCACAGATACGCAGTATTTT
CDR3aa: CASRDGSTDTQYF

d_gene: NA
j_gene: TRBJ2-7
len: 13
v_gene: TRBV4-1
abundance: NA
CDR3nt: TGCGCCAGCAGCCAAGCGGGGTCCTACGAGCAGTACTTC
CDR3aa: CASSQAGSYEQYF

d_gene: NA
j_gene: TRBJ2-3
len: 14
v_gene: TRBV30
abundance: NA
CDR3nt: TGTGCCTGGAGTGTAGGGACAAACACAGATACGCAGTATTTT
CDR3aa: CAWSVGTNTDTQYF

d_gene: NA
j_gene: TRBJ2-7
len: 15
v_gene: TRBV19
abundance: NA
CDR3nt: TGTGCCAGTAGTTTCCACAGGGGAGGCTCCTACGAGCAGTACTTC
CDR3aa: CASSFHRGGSYEQYF

d_gene: TRBD1
j_gene: TRBJ1-1
len: 15
v_gene: TRBV5-1
abundance: NA
CDR3nt: TGCGCCAGCAGCTTGGTACAGGGGTCCGTCACTGAAGCTTTCTTT
CDR3aa: CASSLVQGSVTEAFF

d_gene: NA
j_gene: TRBJ2-7
len: 13
v_gene: TRBV7-3
abundance: NA
CDR3nt: TGTGCCAGCAGCTTAACAGGGGGCTACGAGCAGTACTTC
CDR3aa: CASSLTGGYEQYF

d_gene: NA
j_gene: TRBJ1-1
len: 14
v_gene: TRBV5-4
abundance: NA
CDR3nt: TGTGCCAGCAGCCTGGACATCATGAACACTGAAGCTTTCTTT
CDR3aa: CASSLDIMNTEAFF

d_gene: NA
j_gene: TRBJ1-2
len: 12
v_gene: TRBV7-9
abundance: NA
CDR3nt: TGTGCCAGCAGCCGGGACAACTATGGCTACACCTTC
CDR3aa: CASSRDNYGYTF

d_gene: TRBD1
j_gene: TRBJ2-7
len: 15
v_gene: TRBV2
abundance: NA
CDR3nt: TGTGCCAGCAGTGAGCCGAGGACAGGGGGCTACGAGCAGTACTTC
CDR3aa: CASSEPRTGGYEQYF

d_gene: TRBD1
j_gene: TRBJ1-2
len: 14
v_gene: TRBV5-5
abundance: few
CDR3nt: TGTGCCAGCAGCTTGGGACAGGGGAACTATGGCTACACCTTC
CDR3aa: CASSLGQGNYGYTF

d_gene: NA
j_gene: TRBJ1-1
len: 12
v_gene: TRBV5-6
abundance: NA
CDR3nt: TGTGCCAGCAGCTTGGTTTACACTGAAGCTTTCTTT
CDR3aa: CASSLVYTEAFF

d_gene: NA
j_gene: TRBJ2-2
len: 13
v_gene: TRBV5-6
abundance: NA
CDR3nt: TGTGCCAGCAGACGGGCGAACACCGGGGAGCTGTTTTTT
CDR3aa: CASRRANTGELFF

d_gene: NA
j_gene: TRBJ2-1
len: 15
v_gene: TRBV9
abundance: NA
CDR3nt: TGTGCCAGCAGCGTAGGGGGGGGCCCCTACAATGAGCAGTTCTTC
CDR3aa: CASSVGGGPYNEQFF

d_gene: TRBD2
j_gene: TRBJ2-7
len: 14
v_gene: TRBV27
abundance: NA
CDR3nt: TGTGCCAGCAGTTTAGGGACTAGCGGGGGCGAGCAGTACTTC
CDR3aa: CASSLGTSGGEQYF

d_gene: NA
j_gene: TRBJ2-7
len: 11
v_gene: TRBV27
abundance: NA
CDR3nt: TGTGCCAGCAGTTTCTTGGCCGAGCAGTACTTC
CDR3aa: CASSFLAEQYF

d_gene: NA
j_gene: TRBJ1-4
len: 14
v_gene: TRBV6-5
abundance: once
CDR3nt: TGTGCCAGCAGTTACTCAGCAACTAATGAAAAACTGTTTTTT
CDR3aa: CASSYSATNEKLFF

d_gene: NA
j_gene: TRBJ2-3
len: 14
v_gene: TRBV9
abundance: once
CDR3nt: TGTGCCAGCAGTATCTTTGGTACCACAGATACGCAGTATTTT
CDR3aa: CASSIFGTTDTQYF

d_gene: TRBD1
j_gene: TRBJ1-3
len: 14
v_gene: TRBV30
abundance: NA
CDR3nt: TGTGCCTGGAGTGTAGGGGGCTTTGGAAACACCATATATTTT
CDR3aa: CAWSVGGFGNTIYF

d_gene: TRBD2
j_gene: TRBJ2-5
len: 15
v_gene: TRBV7-3
abundance: once
CDR3nt: TGTGCCAGCAGCTTAGCGGGGGGCCTCCAAGAGACCCAGTACTTC
CDR3aa: CASSLAGGLQETQYF

d_gene: NA
j_gene: TRBJ2-7
len: 12
v_gene: TRBV7-2
abundance: few
CDR3nt: TGTGCCAGCAGCTTAGGGGCCTACGAGCAGTACTTC
CDR3aa: CASSLGAYEQYF

d_gene: TRBD1
j_gene: TRBJ1-2
len: 14
v_gene: TRBV19
abundance: NA
CDR3nt: TGTGCCAGTAGTATAGATCCAGGGGGCTATGGCTACACCTTC
CDR3aa: CASSIDPGGYGYTF

d_gene: TRBD1
j_gene: TRBJ2-1
len: 13
v_gene: TRBV5-4
abundance: NA
CDR3nt: TGTGCCAGCAGCCCGACAGGGGGCAATGAGCAGTTCTTC
CDR3aa: CASSPTGGNEQFF

d_gene: TRBD1
j_gene: TRBJ1-4
len: 13
v_gene: TRBV5-1
abundance: NA
CDR3nt: TGCGCCAGCAGCTCGGGACAGGGTGAAAAACTGTTTTTT
CDR3aa: CASSSGQGEKLFF

d_gene: TRBD1
j_gene: TRBJ2-7
len: 15
v_gene: TRBV30
abundance: NA
CDR3nt: TGTGCCTGGAGGACAGACAGGGGGCTGAAAAACGAGCAGTACTTC
CDR3aa: CAWRTDRGLKNEQYF